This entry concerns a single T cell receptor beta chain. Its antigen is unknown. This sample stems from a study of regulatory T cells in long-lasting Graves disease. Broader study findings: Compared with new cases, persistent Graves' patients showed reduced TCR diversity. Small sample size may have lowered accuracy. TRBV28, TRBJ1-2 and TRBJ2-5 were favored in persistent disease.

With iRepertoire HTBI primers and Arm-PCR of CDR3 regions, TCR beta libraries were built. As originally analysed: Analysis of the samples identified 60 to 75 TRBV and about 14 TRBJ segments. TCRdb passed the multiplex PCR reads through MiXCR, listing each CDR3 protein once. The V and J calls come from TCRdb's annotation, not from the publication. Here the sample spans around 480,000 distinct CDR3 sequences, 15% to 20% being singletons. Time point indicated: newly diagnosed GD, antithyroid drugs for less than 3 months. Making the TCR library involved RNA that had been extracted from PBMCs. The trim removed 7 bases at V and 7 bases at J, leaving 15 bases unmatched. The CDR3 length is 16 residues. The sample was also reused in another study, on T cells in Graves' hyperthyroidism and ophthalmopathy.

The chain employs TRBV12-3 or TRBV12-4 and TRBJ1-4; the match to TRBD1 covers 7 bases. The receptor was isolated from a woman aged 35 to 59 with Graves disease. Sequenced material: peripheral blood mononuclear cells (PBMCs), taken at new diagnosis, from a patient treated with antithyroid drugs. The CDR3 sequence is CASTPGRGLSGEKLFF. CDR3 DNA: TGTGCCAGCACCCCAGGGAGGGGGCTGTCGGGTGAAAAACTGTTTTTT.